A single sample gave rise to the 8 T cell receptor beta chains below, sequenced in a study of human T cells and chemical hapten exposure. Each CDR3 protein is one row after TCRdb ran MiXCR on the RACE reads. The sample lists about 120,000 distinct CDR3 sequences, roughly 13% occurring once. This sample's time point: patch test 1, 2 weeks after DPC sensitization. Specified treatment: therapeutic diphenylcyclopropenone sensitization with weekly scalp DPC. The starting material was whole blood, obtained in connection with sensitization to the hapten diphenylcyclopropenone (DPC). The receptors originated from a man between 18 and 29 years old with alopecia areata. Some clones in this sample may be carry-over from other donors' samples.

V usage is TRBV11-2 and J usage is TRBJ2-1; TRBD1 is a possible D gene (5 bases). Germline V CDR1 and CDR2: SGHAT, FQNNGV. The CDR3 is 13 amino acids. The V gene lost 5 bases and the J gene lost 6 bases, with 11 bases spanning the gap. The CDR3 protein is CASSLQGSNEQFF. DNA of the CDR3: TGTGCCAGCAGCCTTCAGGGATCCAATGAGCAGTTCTTC.

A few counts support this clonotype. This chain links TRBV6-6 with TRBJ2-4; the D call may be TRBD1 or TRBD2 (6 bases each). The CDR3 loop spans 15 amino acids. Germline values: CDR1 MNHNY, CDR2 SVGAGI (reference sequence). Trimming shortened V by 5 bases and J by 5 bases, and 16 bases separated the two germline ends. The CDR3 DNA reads TGTGCCAGCAGTAAGGGGGAGGACAGACAAAACATTCAGTACTTC. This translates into CASSKGEDRQNIQYF.

The CDR3 loop is CAARGGRTDTQYF. The CDR3 nucleotides read TGTGCCGCGCGGGGGGGCCGCACAGATACGCAGTATTTT. This sequence joins TRBV6-2 or TRBV6-3 and TRBJ2-3, with 9 positions matching TRBD2. The CDR3 has 13 amino acids. In germline, CDR1 is MNHEY, CDR2 SVGEGT. V was pared by 11 bases and J by 1 base, with 4 bases of the junction left unmatched.

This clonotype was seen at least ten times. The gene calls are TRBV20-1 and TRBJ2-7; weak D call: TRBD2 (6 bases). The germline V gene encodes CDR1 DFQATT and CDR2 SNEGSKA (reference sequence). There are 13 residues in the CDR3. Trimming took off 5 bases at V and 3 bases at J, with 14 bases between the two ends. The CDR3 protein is CSALGGVSYEQYF. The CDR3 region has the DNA TGCAGTGCTTTGGGGGGAGTCAGCTACGAGCAGTACTTC.

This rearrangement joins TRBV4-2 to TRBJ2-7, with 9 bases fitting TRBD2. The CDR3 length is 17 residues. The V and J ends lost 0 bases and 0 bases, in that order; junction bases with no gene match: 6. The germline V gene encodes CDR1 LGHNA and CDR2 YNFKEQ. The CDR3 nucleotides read TGTGCCAGCAGCCAAGAGAGGTCGGGACTAGCCTCCTACGAGCAGTACTTC. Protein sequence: CASSQERSGLASYEQYF.

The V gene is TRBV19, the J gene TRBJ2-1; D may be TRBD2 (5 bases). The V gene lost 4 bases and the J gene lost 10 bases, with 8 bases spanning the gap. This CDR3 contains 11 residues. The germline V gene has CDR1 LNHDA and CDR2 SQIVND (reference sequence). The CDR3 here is CASSSGLEQFF. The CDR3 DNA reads TGTGCCAGTAGTAGCGGGTTAGAGCAGTTCTTC.

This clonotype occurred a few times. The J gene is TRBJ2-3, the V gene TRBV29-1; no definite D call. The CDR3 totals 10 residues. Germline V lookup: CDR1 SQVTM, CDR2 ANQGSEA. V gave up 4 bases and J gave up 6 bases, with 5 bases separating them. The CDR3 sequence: CSVGSDTQYF. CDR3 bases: TGCAGCGTTGGATCCGATACGCAGTATTTT.

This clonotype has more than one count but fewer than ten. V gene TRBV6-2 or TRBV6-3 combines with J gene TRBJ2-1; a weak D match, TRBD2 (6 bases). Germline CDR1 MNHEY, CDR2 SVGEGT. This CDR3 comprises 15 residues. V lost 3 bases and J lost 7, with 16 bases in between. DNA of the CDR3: TGTGCCAGCAGTTATTATGCCTTACGGGGGAATGAGCAGTTCTTC. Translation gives CASSYYALRGNEQFF.